This TCR beta chain was sequenced for a study of CD8+ T cells in alopecia areata (dated by TCRdb to 2016 to 2019). In the study overall: Treated patients were enrolled in an open-label pilot trial of oral tofacitinib at 5 to 10 mg twice daily for moderate-to-severe alopecia areata. Tofacitinib was given for 6 to 18 months, followed by 6 months of follow-up off drug to assess delayed response and recurrence. Clonality in the scalp was compared among normal scalp (n=4), patchy alopecia areata scalp (n=8), and alopecia totalis/universalis scalp (n=8). RNA came from the PAXgene miRNA kit for fixed scalp, the miRNeasy kit for PBMCs, and the RNeasy kit for mouse skin. On the human side, TCRbeta sequencing was run on scalp tissue and on sorted CD4+ and CD8+ peripheral blood T cells from healthy controls and from alopecia areata patients with either patchy or totalis/universalis disease. High-throughput TCRbeta sequencing was used to examine T cell clonal expansion in alopecia areata in both the C3H/HeJ mouse model and human patients. Patients on tofacitinib were biopsied at baseline and after 4 and 24 weeks of treatment, and several of the patients also had a later scalp biopsy. immunoSEQ multiplex PCR using 35 Vbeta forward primers and 13 Jbeta reverse primers was used to amplify TCRbeta CDR3 regions. Disease severity in treated patients was measured with the SALT score, which quantifies the percentage of affected scalp surface area.

The time point label, read with the paper, signifies: around 4 weeks on oral tofacitinib. According to the study, the label for this sample's treatment or condition signals: oral pan-JAK inhibitor, 5-10 mg twice daily. Lesional scalp punch biopsies and peripheral blood were collected from alopecia areata patients. PBMCs were isolated by density centrifugation and stained for CD3, CD4 and CD8, after which CD4+ and CD8+ T cells were sorted on a FACSAria. The library was built by means of the immunoSEQ multiplex PCR assay. For TCR sequencing, RNA was extracted from every sample and reverse transcribed into cDNA to serve as template. SuperScript III was used to make first-strand cDNA, primed with a 2:1 mix of oligo-dT and random hexamers. Amplification bias was assessed with a synthetic immune receptor repertoire, and residual bias was removed computationally. Turning to the authors' computational methods: Raw reads were preprocessed to remove errors, and CDR3 was defined according to IMGT conventions as the region from the conserved cysteine to phenylalanine. Clonality was calculated as 1 minus Shannon entropy normalized by log2 of the number of productive unique TCRs. Whether each scalp clone was CD4 or CD8 was inferred by checking scalp TCRbeta sequences against the CD4 and CD8 repertoires from sorted blood. What TCRdb holds here is the immuneACCESS table cut down to in-frame rearrangements. Part of the clones is not present; checked against another copy, under half of the missing clones reflect an unresolved V gene, and the others are unexplained. V and J calls and clone size come straight from that table; D and trimming were deduced from the DNA. This sample comprises around 190,000 clones, around 56% of them detected only once. 0.69% of the sample belongs to the ten largest clones.

Study-level results and caveats: During tofacitinib treatment, many expanded lesional clones stuck around in both scalp and blood, and this persistence may partly explain why relapse happens after treatment is stopped. Tofacitinib significantly decreased scalp clonality and the number of expanded CD8+ clones among the top 100 scalp clones. Shared TCR sequences between patients were less evident than in mice, which may be partly attributable to HLA diversity in the patient population. Unlike mouse skin, where gammadelta T cells dominate, normal human skin contains resident alphabeta T cells that get sequenced too, which complicates analysis of the scalp TCR repertoire. Higher clonality and more expanded CD8+ clones were observed in lesional scalp than in normal scalp, particularly in alopecia totalis/universalis, a finding suggestive of antigenic drive. Because the treated cohort was small and had only one nonresponder, larger studies are needed to examine links between baseline CD8+ expansion and response.

CDR1 MNHNS and CDR2 SASEGT are derived from the germline V gene. Between the V and J ends, shortened by 4 bases and 4 bases respectively, the junction contains 10 bases. Its CDR3 holds 13 amino acids, cysteine through phenylalanine. Only CDR3 DNA is held: 39 bases, read in frame from base 1. Worth noting for this clone: The specificity of this receptor is unknown. It has no much larger one-base neighbor in the sample; base qualities were not kept.

The clonotype originates from a human donor with alopecia areata. The specimen was CD4+ T cells sorted from blood, collected at week 4, from a patient treated with tofacitinib. The chain joins TRBV6-1 to TRBJ1-2; the D gene is perhaps TRBD1, from 6 matching bases. The DNA reads as follows: TGTGCCAGCAGTGCGGGGGCCGCCTATGGCTACACCTTC. Its protein product is CASSAGAAYGYTF.